These 27 T cell receptor beta chains were all obtained from the same sample, sequenced in a study of OX40 agonist ivuxolimab in advanced cancers. Measured with immunoSEQ multiplex PCR; TCRdb has only the in-frame clones, and not every one. The sample has more than 85,000 clones, about nine tenths seen once. The source material was CD4+ or CD8+ T cells sorted from blood, sampled in a trial of the OX40 agonist ivuxolimab. The source of these receptors is an adult with an advanced solid tumor such as melanoma, head and neck, liver or kidney cancer.

This CDR3 reads CASSLLLYTGELFF. The CDR3 DNA reads TGTGCCAGCAGCTTACTATTGTACACCGGGGAGCTGTTTTTT. The chain employs TRBV7-3 and TRBJ2-2; D is unclear. Between the trimmed V and J ends, which lost 2 bases and 3 bases, there was a span of 7 bases. Looked up from germline, CDR1 is SGHTA and CDR2 is FQGTGA. This CDR3 is built from 14 residues. The full variable domain, its missing parts supplied by reference TRBV7-3 and TRBJ2-2, is GAGVSQTPSNKVTEKGKYVELRCDPISGHTALYWYRQSLGQGPEFLIYFQGTGAADDSGLPNDRFFAVRPEGSVSTLKIQRTERGDSAVYLCASSLLLYTGELFFGEGSRLTVL.

The chain employs TRBV18 and TRBJ1-1, with no clear D. CDR3 length: 14 amino acids. Germline lookup yields CDR1 KGHSH and CDR2 LQKENI. V lost 0 bases and J 0 bases, leaving 5 bases between the germline ends. The CDR3 loop reads CASSPPSLNTEAFF. The DNA for the CDR3 is TGTGCCAGCTCACCACCTAGTTTGAACACTGAAGCTTTCTTT.

CDR3 in DNA: TGTGCCAGTAGTATAGGTGGGGACAGGGGGCACAATCAGCCCCAGCATTTT. Translation: CASSIGGDRGHNQPQHF. The chain links TRBV19 to TRBJ1-5, with TRBD1 matching 12 bases. J lost 3 bases, V lost 1 base, and 4 bases had no gene match. The V gene's germline CDR1 is LNHDA and CDR2 SQIVND (reference sequence). The CDR3 extends over 17 amino acids.

The chain recombines TRBV4-2 with TRBJ1-2, with D possibly TRBD1 on 5 matching bases. Germline V gives CDR1 LGHNA, CDR2 YNFKEQ. Trimming took 1 base from V and 5 from J, leaving 20 bases between them. There are 17 residues in the CDR3. The CDR3 region is CASSQVNRDVNIYGYTF. CDR3 in DNA: TGTGCCAGCAGCCAAGTTAACCGGGACGTTAACATATATGGCTACACCTTC.

The sample holds one count of this clone. The chain is built from TRBV6-6 and TRBJ1-5, with D possibly being TRBD1 (6 bases). CDR3 length: 16 residues. Germline assignment: CDR1 MNHNY and CDR2 SVGAGI (reference sequence). Trimming removed 6 bases at V and 4 bases at J, with 19 bases between. The CDR3 sequence: CASRRSPGTLNQPQHF. CDR3 sequence (DNA): TGTGCCAGCAGACGAAGTCCCGGGACACTGAATCAGCCCCAGCATTTT.

Concerning this clone itself: Other DNA sequences in this sample translate to the same CDR3. This chain joins TRBV5-1 and TRBJ1-1; 7 bases align to TRBD1. V was pared by 2 bases and J by 2 bases, with 3 bases of the junction left unmatched. CDR1 and CDR2 from the germline V gene are SGHRS and YFSETQ. The CDR3 runs to 14 residues. The CDR3 region is CASSLGTANTEAFF. The CDR3 nucleotides read TGCGCCAGCAGCTTAGGGACAGCAAACACTGAAGCTTTCTTT.

The CDR3 region has the DNA TGCGCCAGCAGCTTGGTCCTCGGCGGAGGTAGGACCGGGGAGCTGTTTTTT. This encodes CASSLVLGGGRTGELFF. This chain joins TRBV5-1 and TRBJ2-2; TRBD2 might be the D (5 bases). Trimming removed 0 bases from V and 5 bases from J, with 17 bases in between. Germline V gives CDR1 SGHRS, CDR2 YFSETQ. The CDR3 is 17 amino acids. Full variable domain (remainder filled in from reference TRBV5-1 and TRBJ2-2): KAGVTQTPRYLIKTRGQQVTLSCSPISGHRSVSWYQQTPGQGLQFLFEYFSETQRNKGNFPGRFSGRQFSNSRSEMNVSTLELGDSALYLCASSLVLGGGRTGELFFGEGSRLTVL.

V gene TRBV18 combines with J gene TRBJ2-7; D ambiguous. The CDR3 extends over 14 amino acids. V was shortened by 5 bases and J by 0 bases, with 11 bases between the two germline ends. Germline values: CDR1 KGHSH, CDR2 LQKENI. The CDR3 sequence: CASSSSWDSYEQYF. CDR3 sequence (DNA): TGTGCCAGCTCATCCTCCTGGGACTCCTACGAGCAGTACTTC.

CDR3 residues: CASSTGTSGSNEQFF. The CDR3 nucleotides are TGTGCCAGCAGCACCGGGACTAGCGGGAGTAATGAGCAGTTCTTC. The chain joins TRBV13 to TRBJ2-1, with 14 positions matching TRBD2. Losses at the gene ends were 5 bases for V and 7 bases for J; bases not matched to a gene: 4. The CDR3 has 15 amino acids. The V gene's germline CDR1 is PRHDT and CDR2 FYEKMQ (reference sequence).

In this sample, this clone turned up a few times. CDR3 sequence: CACPGQPNSYGYTF. The CDR3 DNA follows: TGTGCCTGTCCGGGACAGCCGAACTCTTATGGCTACACCTTC. The V and J genes are TRBV30 and TRBJ1-2, with 7 bases aligning to TRBD1. This CDR3 contains 14 residues. Germline CDR1 reads GTSNPN; CDR2 reads SVGIG (reference sequence). With V trimmed by 6 bases and J by 5 bases, 12 bases remained unmatched.

This rearrangement joins TRBV6-5 to TRBJ2-5; D is unresolved. The CDR3 is 11 residues long. CDR1 MNHEY and CDR2 SVGAGI come from the germline V gene. V was trimmed by 2 bases and J by 4 bases, leaving 2 bases between them. The DNA of the CDR3 is TGTGCCAGCAGTTACAGAGAGACCCAGTACTTC. Translation: CASSYRETQYF.

The chain has TRBV5-6 and TRBJ2-1; perhaps TRBD2 as D (6 bases). This CDR3 comprises 17 residues. V was cut by 4 bases and J by 4 bases, with 21 bases left in between. Germline V gene sequence: CDR1 SGHDT, CDR2 YYEEEE. The CDR3 nucleotides are TGTGCCAGCAGCCTCAGTCGGGGACTTATCACGTACAATGAGCAGTTCTTC. It specifies CASSLSRGLITYNEQFF.

The rearrangement links TRBV15 to TRBJ1-1; 9 nucleotides align to TRBD1. The CDR3 has 17 residues. The ends lost 2 bases at V and 0 bases at J; junction bases unmatched: 7. Per the germline V gene, CDR1 is LNHNV and CDR2 is YYDKDF (reference sequence). CDR3 DNA: TGTGCCACCAGCAGAACCTTAGGGACAGGGATGAACACTGAAGCTTTCTTT. Translating it yields CATSRTLGTGMNTEAFF. The entire variable domain, with the rest obtained from reference TRBV15 and TRBJ1-1, is as follows: DAMVIQNPRYQVTQFGKPVTLSCSQTLNHNVMYWYQQKSSQAPKLLFHYYDKDFNNEADTPDNFQSRRPNTSFCFLDIRSPGLGDTAMYLCATSRTLGTGMNTEAFFGQGTRLTVV.

The rearrangement links TRBV9 to TRBJ2-1, with a tentative D call TRBD2 (5 bases). CDR1 is SGDLS, CDR2 YYNGEE, per germline. The CDR3 totals 15 residues. Trimming pared 4 bases from V and 8 bases from J, leaving 19 bases between. CDR3 bases: TGTGCCAGCAGCCCCATGCTCCCGGGATGGGATGAGCAGTTCTTC. It encodes CASSPMLPGWDEQFF. Variable domain in full (rest from reference TRBV9 and TRBJ2-1): DSGVTQTPKHLITATGQRVTLRCSPRSGDLSVYWYQQSLDQGLQFLIQYYNGEERAKGNILERFSAQQFPDLHSELNLSSLELGDSALYFCASSPMLPGWDEQFFGPGTRLTVL.

J is TRBJ2-2 and V is TRBV27, with 7 bases that match TRBD1. With V trimmed by 8 bases and J by 3 bases, 9 bases remained unmatched. Looked up from germline, CDR1 is MNHEY and CDR2 is SMNVEV (reference sequence). This CDR3 is built from 15 residues. Here the CDR3 DNA reads TGTGCCAGCGGTCCACAGGGGATTGACACCGGGGAGCTGTTTTTT. Translation: CASGPQGIDTGELFF.

V is TRBV29-1 and J is TRBJ2-6; D perhaps matches TRBD1 (6 bases). V dropped 3 bases and J dropped 0 bases, with 9 bases sitting between them. CDR3 size: 15 residues. Germline V lookup: CDR1 SQVTM, CDR2 ANQGSEA. CDR3 in DNA: TGCAGCGTTGATTTAGGGGGCTCTGGGGCCAACGTCCTGACTTTC. Its translation: CSVDLGGSGANVLTF.

The J gene is TRBJ1-2, the V gene TRBV6-5; 7 nucleotides line up with TRBD1. Losses at the gene ends were 5 bases for V and 2 bases for J; bases not matched to a gene: 8. Germline CDR1 and CDR2: MNHEY and SVGAGI. The CDR3 length is 15 residues. The CDR3 coding sequence is TGTGCCAGCAGTAGACAAACAGGGGAAAACTATGGCTACACCTTC. The encoded protein is CASSRQTGENYGYTF.

The V gene is TRBV7-2, the J gene TRBJ2-5; no reliable D call. Germline V lookup: CDR1 SGHTA, CDR2 FQGNSA. The CDR3 is 11 amino acids. V was clipped by 5 bases and J by 3 bases, with 4 bases between them. The CDR3 DNA reads TGTGCCAGCAGCAGAAAAGAGACCCAGTACTTC. Its protein product is CASSRKETQYF.

The rearrangement uses TRBV6-6 and TRBJ1-4, with TRBD1 matching over 7 bases. The CDR3 length is 14 residues. The J segment lost 5 bases and the V segment lost 6 bases, leaving 6 bases of the junction unmatched. Looked up from germline, CDR1 is MNHNY and CDR2 is SVGAGI (reference sequence). The CDR3 coding sequence is TGTGCCAGCAGGGCCGGACAGGCAAATGAAAAACTGTTTTTT. Translation gives CASRAGQANEKLFF.

This clone came up once. The chain has TRBV19 and TRBJ2-2; 10 bases line up with TRBD1. The CDR3 extends over 14 amino acids. Germline CDR1 is LNHDA and CDR2 is SQIVND (reference sequence). J lost 13 bases, V lost 4 bases, and 9 bases had no gene match. CDR3 DNA sequence: TGTGCCAGTAGTACTCTTGGGACAGGGGTTACGCTGTTTTTT. Translation gives CASSTLGTGVTLFF.

The chain combines TRBV11-3 with TRBJ2-1; the match to TRBD2 covers 13 bases. The CDR3 length is 15 residues. V dropped 5 bases and J dropped 6; count of bases not matched to a gene: 4. Germline V CDR1 and CDR2: SGHNT, YENEEA. The CDR3 sequence: CASSPLAGGFNEQFF. The DNA for the CDR3 is TGTGCCAGCAGCCCACTAGCGGGAGGGTTCAATGAGCAGTTCTTC.

V is TRBV11-2 and J is TRBJ2-1, with D maybe TRBD2 (6 bases). The length of the CDR3 is 14 residues. Trimming removed 5 bases from V and 0 bases from J, with 8 bases in between. Germline CDR1 is SGHAT and CDR2 is FQNNGV. The CDR3 spells CASSPAGSYNEQFF. CDR3 DNA sequence: TGTGCCAGCAGCCCAGCGGGCTCCTACAATGAGCAGTTCTTC.

The chain has TRBV21-1 and TRBJ1-1; the D call TRBD1 from the table was never checked on the DNA. TRBV21-1 is a listed pseudogene. There are 20 residues in the CDR3. CDR3 nucleotides: TGTGCCAGCAGCAAACGCCAGAGGGGACAGGGGATATGGAAGAACACTGAAGCTTTCTTT. This gives the protein CASSKRQRGQGIWKNTEAFF.

This clone was counted once. V is TRBV19 and J is TRBJ2-1; D is possibly TRBD2 (6 bases). Germline V lookup: CDR1 LNHDA, CDR2 SQIVND (reference sequence). Trimming took 3 bases from V and 3 from J, leaving 15 bases between them. The CDR3 consists of 16 residues. The CDR3: CASSILPGLLYNEQFF. The CDR3 coding sequence is TGTGCCAGTAGTATTCTCCCGGGACTGCTCTACAATGAGCAGTTCTTC.

This chain uses TRBV10-2 with TRBJ2-3, with 8 positions matching TRBD1. The CDR3 is 13 residues long. Germline V gene data show CDR1 as WSHSY and CDR2 as SAAADI. After removal of 9 bases from V and 2 bases from J, the junction contained 4 bases not matched to a gene. The CDR3, as DNA: TGCGCCAGTATGGGACAGGACACAGATACGCAGTATTTT. Its protein is CASMGQDTDTQYF.

The gene calls are TRBV9 and TRBJ1-3, with a tentative D call TRBD1 (5 bases). CDR3 length: 16 residues. Trimming shortened V by 0 bases and J by 0 bases, and 10 bases separated the two germline ends. Germline CDR1 reads SGDLS; CDR2 reads YYNGEE. The CDR3 is CASSVAPGFSGNTIYF. The CDR3 nucleotides read TGTGCCAGCAGCGTAGCTCCAGGGTTCTCTGGAAACACCATATATTTT.

The chain recombines TRBV10-1 with TRBJ2-3, with 9 bases lining up with TRBD2. V shed 11 bases, J shed 2 bases, and the junction held 11 bases outside the gene matches. Germline lookup yields CDR1 WNHNN and CDR2 SYGVQD (reference sequence). The CDR3 length is 15 residues. CDR3 region: CAGLKREEVTDTQYF. In DNA form, the CDR3 reads TGCGCCGGACTAAAGCGGGAGGAGGTCACAGATACGCAGTATTTT.